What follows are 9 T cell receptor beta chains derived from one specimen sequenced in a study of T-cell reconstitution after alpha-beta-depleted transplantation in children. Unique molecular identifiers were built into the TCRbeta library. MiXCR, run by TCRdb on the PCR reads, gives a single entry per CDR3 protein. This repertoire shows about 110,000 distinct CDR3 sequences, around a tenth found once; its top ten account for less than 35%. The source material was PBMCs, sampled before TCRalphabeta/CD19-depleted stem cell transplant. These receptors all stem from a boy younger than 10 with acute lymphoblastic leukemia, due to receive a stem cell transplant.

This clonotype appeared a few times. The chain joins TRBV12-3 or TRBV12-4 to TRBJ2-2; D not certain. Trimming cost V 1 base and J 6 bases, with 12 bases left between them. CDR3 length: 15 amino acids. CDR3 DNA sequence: TGTGCCAGCAGTTTAGATGCGTCGAGAGCCGGGGAGCTGTTTTTT. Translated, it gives CASSLDASRAGELFF.

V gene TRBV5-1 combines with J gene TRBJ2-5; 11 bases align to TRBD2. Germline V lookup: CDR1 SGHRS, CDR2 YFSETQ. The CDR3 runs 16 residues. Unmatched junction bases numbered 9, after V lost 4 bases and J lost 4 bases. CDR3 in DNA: TGCGCCAGCAGCGTGGGGACTAGCGGTGGGGGAGAGACCCAGTACTTC. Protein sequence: CASSVGTSGGGETQYF.

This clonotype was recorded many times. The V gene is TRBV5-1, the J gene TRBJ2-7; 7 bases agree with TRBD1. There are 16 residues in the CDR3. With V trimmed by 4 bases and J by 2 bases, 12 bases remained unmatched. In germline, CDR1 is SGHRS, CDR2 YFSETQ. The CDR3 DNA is TGCGCCAGCAGCACTCGAACAGGGGATCCCACCTACGAGCAGTACTTC. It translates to CASSTRTGDPTYEQYF.

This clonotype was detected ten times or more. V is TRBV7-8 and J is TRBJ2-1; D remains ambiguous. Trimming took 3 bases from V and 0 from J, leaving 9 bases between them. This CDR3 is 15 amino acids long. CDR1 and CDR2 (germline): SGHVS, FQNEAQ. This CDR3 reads CASSLTPSSYNEQFF. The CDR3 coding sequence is TGTGCCAGCAGCTTGACTCCTAGCTCCTACAATGAGCAGTTCTTC.

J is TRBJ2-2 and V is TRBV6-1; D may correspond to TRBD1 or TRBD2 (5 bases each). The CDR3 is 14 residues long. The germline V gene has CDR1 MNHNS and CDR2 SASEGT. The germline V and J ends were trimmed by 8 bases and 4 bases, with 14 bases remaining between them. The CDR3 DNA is TGTGCCAGCCGTCGAGGGGCGGTCACCGGGGAGCTGTTTTTT. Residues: CASRRGAVTGELFF.

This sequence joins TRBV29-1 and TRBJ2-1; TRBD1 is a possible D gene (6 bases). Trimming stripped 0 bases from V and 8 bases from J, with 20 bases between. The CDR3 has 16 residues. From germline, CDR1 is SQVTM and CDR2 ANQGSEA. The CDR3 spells CSVEDPAQGIVYEQFF. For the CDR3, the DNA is TGCAGCGTTGAAGATCCCGCACAGGGAATCGTCTATGAGCAGTTCTTC.

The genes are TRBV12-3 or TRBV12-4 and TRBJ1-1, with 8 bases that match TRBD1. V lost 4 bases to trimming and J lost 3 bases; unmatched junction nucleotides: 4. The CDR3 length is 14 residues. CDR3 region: CASSWGQEDTEAFF. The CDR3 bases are TGTGCCAGCAGTTGGGGACAGGAGGACACTGAAGCTTTCTTT.

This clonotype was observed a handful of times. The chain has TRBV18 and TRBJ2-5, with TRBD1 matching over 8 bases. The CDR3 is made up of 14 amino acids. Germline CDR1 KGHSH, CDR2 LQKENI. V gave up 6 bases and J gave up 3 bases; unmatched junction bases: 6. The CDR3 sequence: CASSQGQAKETQYF. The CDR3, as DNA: TGTGCCAGCTCCCAGGGACAGGCCAAAGAGACCCAGTACTTC. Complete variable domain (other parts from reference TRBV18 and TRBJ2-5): NAGVMQNPRHLVRRRGQEARLRCSPMKGHSHVYWYRQLPEEGLKFMVYLQKENIIDESGMPKERFSAEFPKEGPSILRIQQVVRGDSAAYFCASSQGQAKETQYFGPGTRLLVL.

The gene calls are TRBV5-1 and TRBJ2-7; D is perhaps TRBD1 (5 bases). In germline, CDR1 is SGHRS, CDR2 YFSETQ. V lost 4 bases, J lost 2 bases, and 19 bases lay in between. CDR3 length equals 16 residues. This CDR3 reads CASSPHPLTDTYEQYF. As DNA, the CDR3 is TGCGCCAGCAGCCCCCATCCCCTGACAGACACCTACGAGCAGTACTTC.